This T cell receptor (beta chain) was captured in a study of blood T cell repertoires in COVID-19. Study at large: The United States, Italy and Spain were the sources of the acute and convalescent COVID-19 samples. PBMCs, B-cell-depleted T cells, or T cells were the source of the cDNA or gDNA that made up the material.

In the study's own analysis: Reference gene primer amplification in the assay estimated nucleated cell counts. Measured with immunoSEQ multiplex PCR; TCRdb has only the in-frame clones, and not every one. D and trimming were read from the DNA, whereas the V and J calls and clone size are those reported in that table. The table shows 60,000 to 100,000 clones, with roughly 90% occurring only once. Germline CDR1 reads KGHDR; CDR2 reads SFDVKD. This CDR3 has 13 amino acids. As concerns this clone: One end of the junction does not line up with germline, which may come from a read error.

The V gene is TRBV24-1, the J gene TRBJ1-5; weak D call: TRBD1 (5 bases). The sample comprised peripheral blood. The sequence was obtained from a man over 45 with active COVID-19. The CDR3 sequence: CATKAGWDQPQHF. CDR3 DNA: TGTGCTACCAAGGCAGGGTGGGATCAGCCCCAGCATTTT.